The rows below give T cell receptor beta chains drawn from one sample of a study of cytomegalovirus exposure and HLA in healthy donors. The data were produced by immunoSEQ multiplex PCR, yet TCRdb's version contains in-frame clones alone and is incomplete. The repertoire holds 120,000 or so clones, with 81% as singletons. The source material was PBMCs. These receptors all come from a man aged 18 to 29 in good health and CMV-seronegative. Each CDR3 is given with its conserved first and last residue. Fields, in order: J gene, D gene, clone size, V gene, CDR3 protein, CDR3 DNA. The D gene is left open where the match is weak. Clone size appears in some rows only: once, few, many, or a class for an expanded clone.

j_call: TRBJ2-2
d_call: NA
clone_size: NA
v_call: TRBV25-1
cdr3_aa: CASSEGGLGYTGELFF
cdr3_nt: TGTGCCAGCAGTGAAGGGGGGTTGGGATACACCGGGGAGCTGTTTTTT

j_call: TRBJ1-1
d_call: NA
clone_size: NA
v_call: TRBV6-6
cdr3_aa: CASSAVGHPNTEAFF
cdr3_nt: TGTGCCAGCAGTGCTGTTGGACATCCGAACACTGAAGCTTTCTTT

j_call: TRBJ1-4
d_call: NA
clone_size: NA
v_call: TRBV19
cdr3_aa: CASSPIGGTTNEKLFF
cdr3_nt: TGTGCCAGTAGTCCGATAGGGGGAACAACTAATGAAAAACTGTTTTTT

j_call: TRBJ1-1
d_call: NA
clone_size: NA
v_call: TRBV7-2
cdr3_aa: CASSLVGETAFF
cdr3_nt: TGTGCCAGCAGCTTAGTAGGGGAAACGGCTTTCTTT

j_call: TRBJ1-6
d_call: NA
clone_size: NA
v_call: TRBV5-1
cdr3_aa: CASSLAVRDTYNSPLHF
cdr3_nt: TGCGCCAGCAGCTTGGCCGTTAGGGACACCTATAATTCACCCCTCCACTTT

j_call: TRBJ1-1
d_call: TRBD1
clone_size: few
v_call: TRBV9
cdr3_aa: CASSVATGGISEAFF
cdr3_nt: TGTGCCAGCAGCGTAGCCACAGGGGGCATCTCTGAAGCTTTCTTT

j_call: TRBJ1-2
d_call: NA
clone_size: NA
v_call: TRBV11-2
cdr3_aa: CASSYRIIDGYTF
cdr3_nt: TGTGCCAGCAGCTACAGGATAATAGATGGCTACACCTTC

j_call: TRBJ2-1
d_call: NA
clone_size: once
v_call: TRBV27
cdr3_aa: CASSLALGGVGDEQFF
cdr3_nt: TGTGCCAGCAGTTTAGCTCTGGGCGGGGTCGGGGATGAGCAGTTCTTC

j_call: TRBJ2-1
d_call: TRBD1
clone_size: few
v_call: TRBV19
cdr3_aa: CASSPEQGATYNEQFF
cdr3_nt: TGTGCCAGTAGTCCAGAGCAGGGGGCTACCTACAATGAGCAGTTCTTC

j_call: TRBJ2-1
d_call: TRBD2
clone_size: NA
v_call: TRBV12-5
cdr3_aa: CASVLAGSPLSSYNEQFF
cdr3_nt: TGTGCTAGTGTTTTAGCGGGGTCACCCTTAAGCTCCTACAATGAGCAGTTCTTC

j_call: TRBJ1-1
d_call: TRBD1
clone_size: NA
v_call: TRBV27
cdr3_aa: CASSPGTGNTEAFF
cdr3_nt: TGTGCCAGCAGCCCCGGGACAGGGAACACTGAAGCTTTCTTT

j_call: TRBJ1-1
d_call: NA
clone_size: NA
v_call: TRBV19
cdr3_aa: CASSPAEGTTEAFF
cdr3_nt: TGTGCCAGTAGTCCCGCGGAGGGAACCACTGAAGCTTTCTTT

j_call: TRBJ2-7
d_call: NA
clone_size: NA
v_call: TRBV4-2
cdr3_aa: CASSQDGAANYEQYF
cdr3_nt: TGTGCCAGCAGCCAAGATGGGGCAGCCAACTACGAGCAGTACTTC

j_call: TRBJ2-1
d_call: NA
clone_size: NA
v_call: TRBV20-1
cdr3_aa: CSASSHEQFF
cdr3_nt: TGCAGTGCTAGTAGTCATGAGCAGTTCTTC

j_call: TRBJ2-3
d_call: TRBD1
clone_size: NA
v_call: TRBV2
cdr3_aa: CASRRDRGIADTQYF
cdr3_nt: TGTGCCAGCAGGAGGGACAGGGGTATCGCAGATACGCAGTATTTT

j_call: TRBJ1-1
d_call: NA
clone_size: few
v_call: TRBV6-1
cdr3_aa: CASSGDPPRTEAFF
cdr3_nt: TGTGCCAGCAGTGGCGACCCTCCCAGGACTGAAGCTTTCTTT

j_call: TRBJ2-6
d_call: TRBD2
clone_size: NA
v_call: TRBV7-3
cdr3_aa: CASSLGLAGNSGANVLTF
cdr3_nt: TGTGCCAGCAGCCTCGGACTAGCGGGGAACTCTGGGGCCAACGTCCTGACTTTC

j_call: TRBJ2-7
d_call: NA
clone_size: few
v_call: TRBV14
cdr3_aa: CASSQGYSYEQYF
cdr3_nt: TGTGCCAGCAGCCAAGGTTATTCCTACGAGCAGTACTTC

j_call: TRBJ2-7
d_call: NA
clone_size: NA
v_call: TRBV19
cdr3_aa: CASSISSRSPKTYEQYF
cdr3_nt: TGTGCCAGTAGTATCTCGAGCAGGTCCCCTAAGACCTACGAGCAGTACTTC

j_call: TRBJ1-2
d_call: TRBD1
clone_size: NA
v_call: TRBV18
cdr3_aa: CASSPPGQIFYGYTF
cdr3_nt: TGTGCCAGCTCACCTCCGGGACAGATATTCTATGGCTACACCTTC

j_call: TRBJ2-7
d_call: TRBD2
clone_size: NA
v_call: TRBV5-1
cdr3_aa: CASSSGLAGDEQYF
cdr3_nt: TGCGCCAGCAGCTCCGGACTAGCGGGGGACGAGCAGTACTTC

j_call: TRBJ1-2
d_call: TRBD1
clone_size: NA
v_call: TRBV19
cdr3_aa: CASSPWGQGANYGYTF
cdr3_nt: TGTGCCAGTAGCCCCTGGGGGCAGGGGGCTAACTATGGCTACACCTTC

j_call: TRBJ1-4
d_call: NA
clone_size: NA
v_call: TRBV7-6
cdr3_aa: CASSRDQGRNEKLFF
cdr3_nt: TGTGCCAGCAGTAGAGATCAGGGGCGTAATGAAAAACTGTTTTTT

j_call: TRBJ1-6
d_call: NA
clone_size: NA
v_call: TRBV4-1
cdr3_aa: CASSQVQGVGNSPLHF
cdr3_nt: TGCGCCAGCAGCCAGGTACAGGGAGTCGGAAATTCACCCCTCCACTTT

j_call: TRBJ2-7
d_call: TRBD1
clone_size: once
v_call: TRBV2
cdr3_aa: CASSYGQGAYEQYF
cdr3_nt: TGTGCCAGCAGCTACGGACAGGGAGCCTACGAGCAGTACTTC

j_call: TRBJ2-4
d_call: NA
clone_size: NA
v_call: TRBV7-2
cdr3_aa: CASSQGGDSKNIQYF
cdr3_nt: TGTGCCAGCAGCCAAGGGGGGGACTCCAAAAACATTCAGTACTTC

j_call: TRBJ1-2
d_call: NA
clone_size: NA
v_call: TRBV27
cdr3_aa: CASSLGASNYGYTF
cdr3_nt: TGTGCCAGCAGTTTGGGCGCCTCTAACTATGGCTACACCTTC

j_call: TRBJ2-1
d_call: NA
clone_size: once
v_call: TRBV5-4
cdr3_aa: CASIPMGANDIDNEQFF
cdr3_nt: TGTGCCAGCATCCCGATGGGGGCCAACGATATCGACAATGAGCAGTTCTTC

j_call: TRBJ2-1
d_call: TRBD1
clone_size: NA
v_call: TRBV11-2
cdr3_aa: CASGKTGGSFLGSYNEQFF
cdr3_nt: TGTGCCAGCGGGAAGACAGGGGGCTCCTTCTTGGGCTCCTACAATGAGCAGTTCTTC

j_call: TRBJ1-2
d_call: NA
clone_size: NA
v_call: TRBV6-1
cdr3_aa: CASSEPSGGYGYTF
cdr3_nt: TGTGCCAGCAGTGAACCATCCGGGGGCTATGGCTACACCTTC

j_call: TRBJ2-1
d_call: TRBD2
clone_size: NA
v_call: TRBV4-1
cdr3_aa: CASSQDLERGAVNEQFF
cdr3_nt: TGCGCCAGCAGCCAAGATTTAGAGCGGGGGGCCGTTAATGAGCAGTTCTTC

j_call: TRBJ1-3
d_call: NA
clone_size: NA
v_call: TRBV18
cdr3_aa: CASSPVPLGARSGNTIYF
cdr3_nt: TGTGCCAGCTCACCAGTGCCGTTGGGGGCAAGGTCTGGAAACACCATATATTTT

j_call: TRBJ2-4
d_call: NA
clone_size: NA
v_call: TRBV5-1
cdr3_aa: CASSLTLAKNIQYF
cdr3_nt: TGCGCCAGTAGCCTCACATTAGCCAAAAACATTCAGTACTTC

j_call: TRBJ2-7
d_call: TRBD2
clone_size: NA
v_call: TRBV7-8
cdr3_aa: CASSLAVAGATLYEQYF
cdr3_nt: TGTGCCAGCAGCTTAGCGGTAGCGGGGGCTACCCTTTACGAGCAGTACTTC

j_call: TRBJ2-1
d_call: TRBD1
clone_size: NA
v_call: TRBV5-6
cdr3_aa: CASSAPDRVPYNEQFF
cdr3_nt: TGTGCCAGCAGCGCCCCCGACAGGGTTCCGTACAATGAGCAGTTCTTC

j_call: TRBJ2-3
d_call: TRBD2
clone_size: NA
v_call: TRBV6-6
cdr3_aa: CASTSGGGATDTQYF
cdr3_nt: TGTGCCAGCACCTCGGGAGGCGGGGCCACAGATACGCAGTATTTT

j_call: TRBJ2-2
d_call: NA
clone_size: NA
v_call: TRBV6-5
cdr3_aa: CASSRLGAGELFF
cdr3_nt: TGTGCCAGCAGTAGGTTAGGGGCCGGGGAGCTGTTTTTT

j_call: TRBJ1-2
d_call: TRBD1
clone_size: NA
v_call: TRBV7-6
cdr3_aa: CANRRPGQGIRGCGYTF
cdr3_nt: TGTGCCAACAGGAGACCGGGACAGGGTATAAGGGGTTGTGGCTACACCTTC

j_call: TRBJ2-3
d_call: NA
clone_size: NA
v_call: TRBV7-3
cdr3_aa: CASSLTPLGTSTDTQYF
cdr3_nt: TGTGCCAGCAGCCTAACCCCGCTCGGGACTAGCACAGATACGCAGTATTTT

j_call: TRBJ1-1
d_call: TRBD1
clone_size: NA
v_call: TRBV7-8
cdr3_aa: CASSSKLGQGRTEAFF
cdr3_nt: TGTGCCAGCAGCTCAAAACTAGGACAGGGCCGCACTGAAGCTTTCTTT

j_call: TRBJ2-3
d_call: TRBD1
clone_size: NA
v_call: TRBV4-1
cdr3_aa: CASSQEGVGTARGADTQYF
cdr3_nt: TGCGCCAGCAGCCAAGAGGGAGTGGGGACAGCCCGAGGGGCAGATACGCAGTATTTT

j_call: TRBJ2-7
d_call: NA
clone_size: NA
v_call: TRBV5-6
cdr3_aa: CASSLGQFDLLTYEQYF
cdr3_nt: TGTGCCAGCAGCTTAGGACAATTCGACCTTCTGACCTACGAGCAGTACTTC

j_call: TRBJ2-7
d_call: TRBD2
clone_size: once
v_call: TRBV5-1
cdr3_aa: CASSLAPSGGSYEQYF
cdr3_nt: TGCGCCAGCAGCCTTGCTCCTAGCGGGGGATCCTACGAGCAGTACTTC

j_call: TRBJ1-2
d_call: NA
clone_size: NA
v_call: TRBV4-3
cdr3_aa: CASSQIGSGGLNYGYTF
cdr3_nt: TGCGCCAGCAGCCAGATAGGGAGCGGGGGGTTAAACTATGGCTACACCTTC

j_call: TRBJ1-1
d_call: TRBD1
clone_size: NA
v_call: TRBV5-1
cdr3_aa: CASSLDRPTDTEAFF
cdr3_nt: TGCGCCAGCAGCCTGGACAGGCCGACGGACACTGAAGCTTTCTTT

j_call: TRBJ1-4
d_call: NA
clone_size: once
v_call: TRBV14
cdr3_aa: CASSRPRGIKGEKLFF
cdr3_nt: TGTGCCAGCAGCCGCCCTAGAGGAATTAAGGGGGAAAAACTGTTTTTT

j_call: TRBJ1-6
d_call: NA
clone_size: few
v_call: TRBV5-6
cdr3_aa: CASSFFRNWNSPLHF
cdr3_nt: TGTGCCAGCAGCTTCTTCAGGAACTGGAATTCACCCCTCCACTTT

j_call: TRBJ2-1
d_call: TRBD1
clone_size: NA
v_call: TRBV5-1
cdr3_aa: CASSLGGTGGNNEQFF
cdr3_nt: TGCGCCAGCAGCTTGGGGGGGACAGGGGGAAACAATGAGCAGTTCTTC

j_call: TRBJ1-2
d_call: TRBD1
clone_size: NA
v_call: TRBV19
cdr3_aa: CASSIDLETGDNYGYTF
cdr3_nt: TGTGCCAGTAGTATAGATCTTGAGACAGGGGATAACTATGGCTACACCTTC

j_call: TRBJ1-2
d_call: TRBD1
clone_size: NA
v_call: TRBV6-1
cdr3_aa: CASSTQQGGRGYTF
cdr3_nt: TGTGCCAGCAGTACGCAGCAGGGGGGACGAGGCTACACCTTC

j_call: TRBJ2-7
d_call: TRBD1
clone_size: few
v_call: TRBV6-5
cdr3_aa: CASSVDRGSYEQYF
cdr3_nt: TGTGCCAGCAGTGTGGACAGGGGCTCCTACGAGCAGTACTTC

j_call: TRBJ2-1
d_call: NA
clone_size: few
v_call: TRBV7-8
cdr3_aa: CASSSPQGLPGNEQFF
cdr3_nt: TGTGCCAGCAGTTCCCCTCAGGGGCTCCCTGGGAATGAGCAGTTCTTC

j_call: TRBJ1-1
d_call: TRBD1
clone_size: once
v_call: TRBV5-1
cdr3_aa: CASSETGRSGTEAFF
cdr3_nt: TGCGCCAGCAGCGAGACAGGGAGGTCTGGGACTGAAGCTTTCTTT